This TCR beta chain appears in the sequencing data of a study of blood T cell repertoires in COVID-19. The wider study: T cells, B-cell-depleted T cells, or PBMCs provided the cDNA or gDNA that served as material.

As processed by the authors: Reference gene primers were amplified, and this amplification served to estimate nucleated cell counts. Data came from immunoSEQ multiplex PCR; TCRdb stores just in-frame clones and leaves some out. V and J calls and clone size are those listed in that table; D and trimming were worked out from the DNA. The repertoire holds 250,000 to 300,000 clones, with roughly 92% as singletons. During active infection, Seattle patients enrolled and were then monitored through disease. Material for sequencing was peripheral blood. The sequence was collected from a woman in her 30s with COVID-19, enrolled during active disease.

This CDR3 reads CASSAGLIATDTQYF. The CDR3 nucleotides read TGTGCCAGCAGTGCCGGGCTGATAGCGACAGATACGCAGTATTTT. The chain recombines TRBV2 with TRBJ2-3; a possible D gene is TRBD2 (5 bases). V dropped 4 bases and J dropped 3 bases, with 14 bases sitting between them. The germline V gene has CDR1 SNHLY and CDR2 FYNNEI. The CDR3 extends over 15 amino acids.